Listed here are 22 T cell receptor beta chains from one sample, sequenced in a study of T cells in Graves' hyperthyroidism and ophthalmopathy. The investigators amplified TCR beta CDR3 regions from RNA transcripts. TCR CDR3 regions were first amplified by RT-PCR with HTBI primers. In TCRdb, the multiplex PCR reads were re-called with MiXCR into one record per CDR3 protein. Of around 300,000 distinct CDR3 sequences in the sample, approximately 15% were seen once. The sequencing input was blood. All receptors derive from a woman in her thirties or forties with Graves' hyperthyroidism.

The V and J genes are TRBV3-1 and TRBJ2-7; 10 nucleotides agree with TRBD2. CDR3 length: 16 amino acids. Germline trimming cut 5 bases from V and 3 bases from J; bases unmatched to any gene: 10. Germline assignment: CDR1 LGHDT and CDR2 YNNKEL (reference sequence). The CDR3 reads CASSSNIRTSGYEQYF. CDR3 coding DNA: TGTGCCAGCAGCTCTAATATCCGGACTAGCGGCTACGAGCAGTACTTC.

This chain's CDR3 is CASSPSFKPSGNTIYF. CDR3 in DNA: TGTGCCAGCTCACCTAGTTTCAAACCCTCTGGAAACACCATATATTTT. The J gene is TRBJ1-3, the V gene TRBV18, with unresolved D. V was trimmed by 3 bases and J by 0 bases, leaving 12 bases between them. The germline CDR1 and CDR2 sequences are KGHSH and LQKENI. The CDR3 extends over 16 amino acids.

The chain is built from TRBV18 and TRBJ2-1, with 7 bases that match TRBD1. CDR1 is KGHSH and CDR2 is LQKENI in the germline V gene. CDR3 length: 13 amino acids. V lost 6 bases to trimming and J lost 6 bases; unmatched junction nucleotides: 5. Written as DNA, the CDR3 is TGTGCCAGCTCTGACAGGGCCTCCAATGAGCAGTTCTTC. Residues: CASSDRASNEQFF. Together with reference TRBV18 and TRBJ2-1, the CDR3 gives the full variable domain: NAGVMQNPRHLVRRRGQEARLRCSPMKGHSHVYWYRQLPEEGLKFMVYLQKENIIDESGMPKERFSAEFPKEGPSILRIQQVVRGDSAAYFCASSDRASNEQFFGPGTRLTVL.

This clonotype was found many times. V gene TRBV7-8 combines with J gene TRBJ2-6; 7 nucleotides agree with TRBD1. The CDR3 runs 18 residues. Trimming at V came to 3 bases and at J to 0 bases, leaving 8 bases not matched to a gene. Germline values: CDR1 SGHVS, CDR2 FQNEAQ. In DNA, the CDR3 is TGTGCCAGCAGCTTGCCGGGACAGCTCGTCTCTGGGGCCAACGTCCTGACTTTC. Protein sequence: CASSLPGQLVSGANVLTF.

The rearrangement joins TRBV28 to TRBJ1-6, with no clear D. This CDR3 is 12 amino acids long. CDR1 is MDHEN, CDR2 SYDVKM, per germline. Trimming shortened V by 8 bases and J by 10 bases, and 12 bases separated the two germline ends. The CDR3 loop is CASEDMGSPLHF. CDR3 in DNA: TGTGCCAGCGAGGATATGGGATCACCCCTCCACTTT. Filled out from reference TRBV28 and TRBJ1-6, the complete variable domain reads DVKVTQSSRYLVKRTGEKVFLECVQDMDHENMFWYRQDPGLGLRLIYFSYDVKMKEKGDIPEGYSVSREKKERFSLILESASTNQTSMYLCASEDMGSPLHFGNGTRLTVT.

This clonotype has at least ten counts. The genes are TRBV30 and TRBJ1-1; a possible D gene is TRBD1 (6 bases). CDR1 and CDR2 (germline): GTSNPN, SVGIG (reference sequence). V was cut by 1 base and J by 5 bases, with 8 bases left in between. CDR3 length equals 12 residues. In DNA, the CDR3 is TGTGCCTGGAGTGGAGGGGGGACTGAAGCTTTCTTT. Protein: CAWSGGGTEAFF. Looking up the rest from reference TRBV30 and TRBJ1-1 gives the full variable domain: SQTIHQWPATLVQPVGSPLSLECTVEGTSNPNLYWYRQAAGRGLQLLFYSVGIGQISSEVPQNLSASRPQDRQFILSSKKLLLSDSGFYLCAWSGGGTEAFFGQGTRLTVV.

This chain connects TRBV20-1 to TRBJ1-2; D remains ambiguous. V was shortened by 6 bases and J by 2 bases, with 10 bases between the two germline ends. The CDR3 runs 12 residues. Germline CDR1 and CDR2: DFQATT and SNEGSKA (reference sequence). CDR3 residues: CSAMFENYGYTF. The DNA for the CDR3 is TGCAGTGCGATGTTCGAGAACTATGGCTACACCTTC.

The CDR3 DNA reads TGTGCCATCAGTGCGGGGGATACGCAGTATTTT. Translated, it gives CAISAGDTQYF. The rearrangement uses TRBV10-3 and TRBJ2-3, with D maybe TRBD2 (5 bases). The CDR3 is 11 residues long. The V and J ends lost 4 bases and 6 bases respectively, with 5 bases between them. CDR1 and CDR2 (germline): ENHRY, SYGVKD.

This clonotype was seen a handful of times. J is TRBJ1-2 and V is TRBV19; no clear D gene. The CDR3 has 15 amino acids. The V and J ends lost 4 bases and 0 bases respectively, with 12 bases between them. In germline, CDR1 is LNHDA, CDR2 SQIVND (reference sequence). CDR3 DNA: TGTGCCAGTAGTAACCCCGGAATCACTAACTATGGCTACACCTTC. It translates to CASSNPGITNYGYTF.

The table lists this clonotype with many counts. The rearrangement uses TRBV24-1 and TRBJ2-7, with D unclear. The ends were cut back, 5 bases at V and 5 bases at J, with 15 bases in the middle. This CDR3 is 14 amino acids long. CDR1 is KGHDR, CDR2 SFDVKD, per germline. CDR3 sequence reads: CATSASDNLDEQYF. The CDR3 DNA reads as TGTGCCACCAGTGCCTCCGACAATTTGGACGAGCAGTACTTC.

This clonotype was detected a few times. The CDR3 sequence is CASSLLTGPIPTDTQYF. CDR3 bases: TGTGCCAGCAGTTTACTTACAGGACCAATCCCCACAGATACGCAGTATTTT. The gene calls are TRBV28 and TRBJ2-3; tentative D call: TRBD1 (5 bases). The germline V gene has CDR1 MDHEN and CDR2 SYDVKM. Trimming took off 2 bases at V and 2 bases at J, with 17 bases between the two ends. CDR3 length: 17 residues.

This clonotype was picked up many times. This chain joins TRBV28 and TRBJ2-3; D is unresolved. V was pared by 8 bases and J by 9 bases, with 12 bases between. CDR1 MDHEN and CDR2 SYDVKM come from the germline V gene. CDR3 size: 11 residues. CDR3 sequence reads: CASGPLLTQYF. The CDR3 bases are TGTGCCAGCGGCCCACTTTTAACGCAGTATTTT.

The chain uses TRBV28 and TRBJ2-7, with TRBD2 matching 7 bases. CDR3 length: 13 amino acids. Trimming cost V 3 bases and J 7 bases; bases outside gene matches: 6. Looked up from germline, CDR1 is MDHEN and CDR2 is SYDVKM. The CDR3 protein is CASSFSGDYEQYF. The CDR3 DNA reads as TGTGCCAGCAGTTTCTCGGGGGACTATGAGCAGTACTTC.

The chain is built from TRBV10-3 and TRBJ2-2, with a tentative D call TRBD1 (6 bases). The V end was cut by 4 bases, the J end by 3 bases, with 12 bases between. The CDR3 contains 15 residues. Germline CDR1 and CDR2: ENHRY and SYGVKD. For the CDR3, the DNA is TGTGCCATCAGTGGTAAGGACAGAGACACCGGGGAGCTGTTTTTT. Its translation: CAISGKDRDTGELFF.

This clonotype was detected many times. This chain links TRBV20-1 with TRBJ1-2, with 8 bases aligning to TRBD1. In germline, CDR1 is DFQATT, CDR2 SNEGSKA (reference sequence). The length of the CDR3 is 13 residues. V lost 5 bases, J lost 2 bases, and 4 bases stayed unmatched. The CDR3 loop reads CSAEDRENYGYTF. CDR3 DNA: TGCAGTGCTGAGGACAGGGAGAACTATGGCTACACCTTC.

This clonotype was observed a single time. The CDR3 bases are TGTGCCAGTAGTATCTCGGCTGGCACAGATACGCAGTATTTT. Translating gives CASSISAGTDTQYF. The V and J genes are TRBV19 and TRBJ2-3; D call uncertain. The germline V gene has CDR1 LNHDA and CDR2 SQIVND (reference sequence). V lost 3 bases and J 1 base, leaving 8 bases between the germline ends. The CDR3 loop spans 14 amino acids.

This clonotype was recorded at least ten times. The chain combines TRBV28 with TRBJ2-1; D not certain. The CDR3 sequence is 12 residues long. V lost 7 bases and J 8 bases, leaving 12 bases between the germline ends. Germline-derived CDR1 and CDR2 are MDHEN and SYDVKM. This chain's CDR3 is CASNLNGHEQFF. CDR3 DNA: TGTGCCAGCAATCTTAACGGGCATGAGCAGTTCTTC.

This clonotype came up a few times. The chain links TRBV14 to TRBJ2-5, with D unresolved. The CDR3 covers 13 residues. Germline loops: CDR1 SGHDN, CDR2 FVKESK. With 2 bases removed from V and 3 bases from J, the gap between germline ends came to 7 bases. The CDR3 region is CASSQLMKETQYF. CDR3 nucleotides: TGTGCCAGCAGCCAACTGATGAAAGAGACCCAGTACTTC.

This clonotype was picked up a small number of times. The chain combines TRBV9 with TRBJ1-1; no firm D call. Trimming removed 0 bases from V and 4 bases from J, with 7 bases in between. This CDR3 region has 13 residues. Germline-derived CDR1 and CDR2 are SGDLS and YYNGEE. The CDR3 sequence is CASSVEGGTEAFF. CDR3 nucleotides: TGTGCCAGCAGCGTAGAGGGCGGCACTGAAGCTTTCTTT.

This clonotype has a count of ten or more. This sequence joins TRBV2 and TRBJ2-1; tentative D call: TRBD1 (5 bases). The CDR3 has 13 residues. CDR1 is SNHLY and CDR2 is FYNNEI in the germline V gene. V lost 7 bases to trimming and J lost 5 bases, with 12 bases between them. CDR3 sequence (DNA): TGTGCCAGCACTAAAGGGGATGACAATGAGCAGTTCTTC. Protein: CASTKGDDNEQFF.

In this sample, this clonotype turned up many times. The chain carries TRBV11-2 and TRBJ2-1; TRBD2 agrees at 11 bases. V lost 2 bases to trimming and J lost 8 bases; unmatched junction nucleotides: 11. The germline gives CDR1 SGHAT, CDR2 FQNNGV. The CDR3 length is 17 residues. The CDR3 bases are TGTGCCAGCAGCTTAAATGTCGGGACTAGCGGAAATTATGAGCAGTTCTTC. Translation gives CASSLNVGTSGNYEQFF. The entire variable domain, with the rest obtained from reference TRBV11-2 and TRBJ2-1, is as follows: EAGVAQSPRYKIIEKRQSVAFWCNPISGHATLYWYQQILGQGPKLLIQFQNNGVVDDSQLPKDRFSAERLKGVDSTLKIQPAKLEDSAVYLCASSLNVGTSGNYEQFFGPGTRLTVL.

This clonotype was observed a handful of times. CDR3 loop: CASSLAGGANNEQFF. The CDR3 coding sequence is TGTGCCAGCAGCTTAGCAGGGGGCGCCAACAATGAGCAGTTCTTC. This rearrangement joins TRBV7-2 to TRBJ2-1, with 7 positions matching TRBD1. Germline V gene sequence: CDR1 SGHTA, CDR2 FQGNSA. The CDR3 has 15 residues. Losses at the gene ends were 0 bases for V and 5 bases for J; bases not matched to a gene: 4. The full variable domain, its missing parts supplied by reference TRBV7-2 and TRBJ2-1, is GAGVSQSPSNKVTEKGKDVELRCDPISGHTALYWYRQSLGQGLEFLIYFQGNSAPDKSGLPSDRFSAERTGGSVSTLTIQRTQQEDSAVYLCASSLAGGANNEQFFGPGTRLTVL.